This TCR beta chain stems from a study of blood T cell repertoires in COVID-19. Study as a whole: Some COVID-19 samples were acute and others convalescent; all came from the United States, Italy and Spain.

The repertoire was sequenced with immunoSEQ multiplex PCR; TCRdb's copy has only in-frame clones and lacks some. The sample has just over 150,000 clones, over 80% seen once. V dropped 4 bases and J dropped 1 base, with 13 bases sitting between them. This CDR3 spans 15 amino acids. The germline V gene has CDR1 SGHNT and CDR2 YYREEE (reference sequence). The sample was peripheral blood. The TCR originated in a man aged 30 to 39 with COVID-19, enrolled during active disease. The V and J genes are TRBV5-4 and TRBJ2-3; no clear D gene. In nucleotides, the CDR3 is TGTGCCAGCAGCCCACGAGGTTGGGGCACAGATACGCAGTATTTT. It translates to CASSPRGWGTDTQYF.